This TCR beta chain emerged from a study of identifying expanded T cells in peripheral blood (dated by TCRdb to the late 2010s). For context, the study as a whole: Technical replicates were generated by sequencing separate aliquots of the same genomic DNA pool, with four replicates compared pairwise.

About this clone itself: There is no known antigen for this receptor. No base qualities exist here, and no much larger clone lies one base off it.

During the collection period, no infections or other immune events were recorded for the healthy donors. To calibrate time-dependent variance in a beta-binomial model of T-cell clone differential abundance, blood repertoires from healthy donors were used as a training cohort. The training cohort comprised 10 healthy donors, 3 female and 7 male. Donor ages ranged from about 29 to 65 years, with an average of around 45 years. Obtained from a commercial supplier, whole blood was collected from each healthy donor at three time points set two to three weeks apart. Genomic DNA was extracted from unsorted whole blood for immunosequencing. TCRbeta CDR3 regions were profiled by bias-controlled multiplex PCR amplification of genomic DNA with the immunoSEQ Assay. In the source study's methods: To quantify the absolute abundance of each unique TCRbeta CDR3 region, the sequences were collapsed and filtered. Differential abundance was tested with a binomial (Fisher-equivalent) model and with a beta-binomial model adding time-dependent variance fitted from healthy donors. Clones with fewer than 5 combined templates were removed, and a clone was called differentially abundant if the clone's Benjamini-Hochberg FDR was below 0.01. In the beta-binomial model, variance was expressed as a function of the total template count across the two samples, in the form v = (b*log(k)+a)^2. This immuneACCESS table, as held by TCRdb, lists in-frame sequences with V and J called but not all clones. Of the missing ones, under half trace to an unresolved V gene in checked studies; the others have no known cause. V, J and clone size are taken as reported in that table, and D and trimming were inferred from the DNA itself. This sample is represented by 100,000 to 150,000 clones; roughly 84% of them were singletons. The ten largest clonotypes hold 3% to 4% of the sample.

Study-level results and caveats: Across all healthy-donor time intervals, the beta-binomial model significantly lowered both the number of clones called differentially abundant and the false-positive rate. The authors expected biological variance in healthy repertoires might increase further over much longer intervals such as months to years. Between technical replicates the binomial model flagged approximately 1.2 differentially abundant clones, whereas over two weeks the binomial model flagged about 15 and over approximately four weeks approximately 20. In all healthy donors, the variance in clone template counts between samples taken roughly 14 days apart rose significantly as total template count increased.

The CDR3 runs 12 residues from the cysteine to the phenylalanine. Here the CDR3 DNA is all that survives: 36 bases in frame from base 1. For CDR1 and CDR2, the germline V gene lists SGHDT and YYEEEE. V is clipped by 6 bases and J by 9 bases, and the sequence between their germline boundaries is 13 bases long. The chain joins TRBV5-6 to TRBJ2-1; D gene: possibly TRBD1, on 6 matching bases. This sequence originates from a person aged 18 to 70 in good health. The sequencing sample was made of blood. The DNA reads TGTGCCAGCATGTCAGGGGTTGGTGAGCAGTTCTTC. This translates into CASMSGVGEQFF.